The clone carrying this T cell receptor beta chain came up a few times. Its antigen is as yet unknown. The record originates from a study of early T cells in non-severe SARS-CoV-2 infection. Study-wide background: Sequencing targeted bulk RNA from unsorted whole blood, leaving chains unpaired. Whole-study results and caveats: VDJdb matching, biased toward anti-spike CD8 responses, missed private and CD4 specificities.

Individual cDNA molecules received unique molecular identifiers. A single record per CDR3 protein comes from TCRdb applying MiXCR to the 5' RACE reads. In the table there are 35,000 to 45,000 distinct CDR3 sequences, roughly 6.8% of which are singletons. Trimming stripped 6 bases from V and 0 bases from J, with 8 bases between. The CDR3 spans 14 residues. Germline V gene data show CDR1 as LNHDA and CDR2 as SQIVND (reference sequence). V and J are TRBV19 and TRBJ1-4; D remains unclear. Material: whole blood, obtained at baseline. The sequence came from an adult who was a healthcare worker with PCR-confirmed SARS-CoV-2 infection or an uninfected control (not recorded which). The CDR3 loop is CASRDDATNEKLFF. CDR3 coding DNA: TGTGCCAGTAGGGATGATGCAACTAATGAAAAACTGTTTTTT.